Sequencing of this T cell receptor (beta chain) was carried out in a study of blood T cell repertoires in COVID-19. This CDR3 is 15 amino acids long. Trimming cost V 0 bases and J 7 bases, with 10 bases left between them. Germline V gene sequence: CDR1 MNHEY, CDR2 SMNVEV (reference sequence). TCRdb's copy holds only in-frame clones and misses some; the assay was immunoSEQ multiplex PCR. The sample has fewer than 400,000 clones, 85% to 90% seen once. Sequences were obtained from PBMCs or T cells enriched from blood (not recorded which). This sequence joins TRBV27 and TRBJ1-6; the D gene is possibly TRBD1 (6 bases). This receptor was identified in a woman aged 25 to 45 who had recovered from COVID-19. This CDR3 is CASSLSLGANSPLHF. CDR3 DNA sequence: TGTGCCAGCAGTTTATCGCTGGGGGCGAATTCACCCCTCCACTTT.